The clone carrying this TCR beta chain was seen a handful of times. This entry is derived from a study of regulatory T cells in long-lasting Graves disease. Arm-PCR of CDR3 regions with iRepertoire HTBI primers generated TCR beta libraries. TCRdb reprocessed the multiplex PCR reads with MiXCR, giving one entry per CDR3 protein. The table shows roughly 500,000 distinct CDR3 sequences, with less than 15% occurring only once. Germline V lookup: CDR1 MNHGY, CDR2 SVAAGI. The CDR3 runs 15 residues. V gave up 3 bases and J gave up 1 base, with 9 bases separating them. Specified time point: newly diagnosed GD, antithyroid drugs for less than 3 months. After RNA was extracted from PBMCs, the TCR library was made from it. The patient group derived from an endocrinology department in Xi'an, China. These data were likewise used in another study, on T cells in Graves' hyperthyroidism and ophthalmopathy. This second study says: The primer set for the first-round RT-PCR of the TCR CDR3 was HTBI.

Material: peripheral blood mononuclear cells (PBMCs), obtained at new diagnosis, from a patient treated with antithyroid drugs. This chain links TRBV6-9 with TRBJ2-2; the D is unclear. The TCR comes from a man aged 30-40 years with Graves disease. The CDR3: CASSYEAVNTGELFF. CDR3 sequence (DNA): TGTGCCAGCAGTTACGAGGCAGTGAACACCGGGGAGCTGTTTTTT.